This is a list of T cell receptor beta chains from one sample in a study of vaccination effects on CD4 cells after COVID-19. Their antigen targets remain unknown. Libraries were prepared by immunoSEQ multiplex PCR; TCRdb keeps only in-frame clonotypes and omits some of them. The sample lists about 72,000 clones, 75% to 80% occurring once. Source: CD4+ T cells from PBMCs cultured without peptide, taken before COVID-19 vaccination. These receptors originate from a human donor who received a COVID-19 vaccine. Each CDR3 is given with its conserved first and last residue. The D gene is left open where the match is weak. Some rows have no size entry. The others give once, few or many, or a class for an expanded clone.

CDR3aa	CDR3nt	d_gene	j_gene	abundance	v_gene
CASSKGLQNQPQHF	TGTGCCAGCAGCAAAGGGCTTCAAAATCAGCCCCAGCATTTT	.	TRBJ1-5	few	TRBV4-2
CASSLTQLNEKLFF	TGTGCCAGCAGCTTGACGCAGCTTAATGAAAAACTGTTTTTT	.	TRBJ1-4	.	TRBV5-4
CSASREEGYTF	TGCAGTGCGTCCAGGGAGGAAGGCTACACCTTC	.	TRBJ1-2	.	TRBV20-1
CATSDLRGGSYNEQFF	TGTGCCACCAGTGATTTGAGGGGGGGATCCTACAATGAGCAGTTCTTC	.	TRBJ2-1	.	TRBV24-1
CASSLVVGSYTDTQYF	TGTGCCAGCAGCTTAGTGGTGGGTTCCTACACAGATACGCAGTATTTT	.	TRBJ2-3	.	TRBV7-2
CSVSSGTGGGANVLTF	TGCAGCGTTTCCTCCGGGACAGGGGGAGGGGCCAACGTCCTGACTTTC	TRBD1	TRBJ2-6	.	TRBV29-1
CASSPQGNYGYTF	TGTGCCAGCAGTCCCCAGGGGAACTATGGCTACACCTTC	.	TRBJ1-2	.	TRBV6-5
CASSKSWANTGELFF	TGTGCCAGTAGTAAAAGTTGGGCGAACACCGGGGAGCTGTTTTTT	.	TRBJ2-2	.	TRBV19
CASSLKIGQEIPGEAFF	TGTGCCAGCAGCCTTAAAATCGGACAGGAGATTCCCGGGGAAGCTTTCTTT	TRBD1	TRBJ1-1	.	TRBV5-4
CASSPFLDTQYF	TGTGCCAGCAGCCCCTTCCTGGATACGCAGTATTTT	.	TRBJ2-3	.	TRBV9
CASSTVETGSGTDTQYF	TGTGCCAGCAGTACCGTAGAGACGGGTTCTGGCACAGATACGCAGTATTTT	.	TRBJ2-3	.	TRBV28
CASRETSGVTGELFF	TGTGCCAGCAGAGAAACTAGCGGGGTGACCGGGGAGCTGTTTTTT	TRBD2	TRBJ2-2	.	TRBV7-2
CASSLVALNTGELFF	TGCGCCAGCAGCTTGGTGGCGCTGAACACCGGGGAGCTGTTTTTT	.	TRBJ2-2	.	TRBV5-1
CASSFSDRGETQYF	TGTGCCAGCAGCTTCAGCGACAGGGGGGAGACCCAGTACTTC	TRBD1	TRBJ2-5	.	TRBV7-2
CASSYTNLYKGVTETQYF	TGTGCCAGCAGTTACACCAACCTCTACAAGGGTGTAACGGAGACCCAGTACTTC	.	TRBJ2-5	few	TRBV6-2/TRBV6-3
CASSFQGADGYTF	TGTGCCAGCAGCTTCCAGGGGGCGGATGGCTACACCTTC	TRBD1	TRBJ1-2	.	TRBV7-9
CASSLSQGNQPQHF	TGTGCCAGCAGCTTAAGTCAAGGAAATCAGCCCCAGCATTTT	.	TRBJ1-5	.	TRBV3-1/TRBV3-2
CASSMRQGVRFRETQYF	TGTGCCAGTAGTATGAGGCAGGGGGTTCGTTTCCGGGAGACCCAGTACTTC	TRBD1	TRBJ2-5	.	TRBV19
CASSQVKGRGVGYTF	TGTGCCAGCAGCCAAGTTAAAGGGCGGGGTGTAGGCTACACCTTC	.	TRBJ1-2	.	TRBV3-1/TRBV3-2
CASSDTGERYGYTF	TGTGCCAGCTCAGACACAGGGGAGCGCTATGGCTACACCTTC	TRBD1	TRBJ1-2	.	TRBV18
CASSIKLRGLHYNEQFF	TGTGCCAGTAGTATTAAACTACGCGGACTCCACTACAATGAGCAGTTCTTC	.	TRBJ2-1	.	TRBV19
CASSEGAGVEKLFF	TGTGCCAGCAGCGAAGGGGCAGGGGTTGAAAAACTGTTTTTT	.	TRBJ1-4	.	TRBV28
CASSGAIYNQPQHF	TGTGCCAGCAGTGGCGCAATATACAATCAGCCCCAGCATTTT	.	TRBJ1-5	.	TRBV28
CASSLEERDTQYF	TGTGCCAGCAGTCTGGAGGAGAGGGATACGCAGTATTTT	.	TRBJ2-3	.	TRBV6-4
CSGYLFGQGRNTIYF	TGCAGCGGATACCTTTTCGGACAGGGAAGAAACACCATATATTTT	TRBD1	TRBJ1-3	.	TRBV29-1
CASSLSRQLTGELFF	TGTGCCAGCAGCTTGTCCAGACAACTCACCGGGGAGCTGTTTTTT	.	TRBJ2-2	.	TRBV5-8